This is a list of T cell receptor beta chains from one sample in a study of control samples from healthy donors and cancer patients. The protocol was immunoSEQ multiplex PCR, while the TCRdb copy is restricted to in-frame clones and leaves out a portion. The sample records over 100,000 clones, 90% to 95% being singletons. The sequenced material came from blood. These receptors came from a woman between 18 and 29 years old in good health. CDR3s include the opening cysteine and the closing phenylalanine or tryptophan. The D gene is left open where the match is weak. Expanded clones get a size class; other rows say once, few or many, or leave the size out.

j_call	v_call	clone_size	d_call	cdr3_nt	cdr3_aa
TRBJ1-1	TRBV12-3/TRBV12-4	NA	NA	TGTGCCAGCAACGGGGCGCCGGAGGGTGAAGCTTTCTTT	CASNGAPEGEAFF
TRBJ2-2	TRBV19	NA	NA	TGTGCCAGTAGTCTAACGGCAGGAGACACCGGGGAGCTGTTTTTT	CASSLTAGDTGELFF
TRBJ2-7	TRBV20-1	NA	NA	TGCAGTGCTAGTTTGAGGCGGACCAGGCACGAGCAGTACTTC	CSASLRRTRHEQYF
TRBJ2-2	TRBV19	NA	NA	TGTGCCAGTAGTATAGCCACAGGTCGCCCCGGGGAGCTGTTTTTT	CASSIATGRPGELFF
TRBJ2-3	TRBV7-8	NA	NA	TGTGCCAGCAGCTTAGTGGCCGCAGGCACGGATACGCAGTATTTT	CASSLVAAGTDTQYF
TRBJ2-5	TRBV12-3/TRBV12-4	NA	TRBD1	TGTGCCAGCAAAACAGGACAGGAAGAGACCCAGTACTTC	CASKTGQEETQYF
TRBJ2-3	TRBV24-1	NA	NA	TGTGCCACCAGTGATCTCCTTAGAGCCGGCACAGATACGCAGTATTTT	CATSDLLRAGTDTQYF
TRBJ2-5	TRBV5-4	NA	TRBD2	TGTGCCAGCAGCCTCGGACTAGGAGAGACCCAGTACTTC	CASSLGLGETQYF
TRBJ1-1	TRBV11-1	NA	NA	TGTGCCAGCAGCTTAGCGCGCGGGCGAGGAAACACTGAAGCTTTCTTT	CASSLARGRGNTEAFF
TRBJ2-5	TRBV27	NA	TRBD1	TGTGCCAGACGATTCACAGGGGGAAAAATGACGGACCAAGAGACCCAGTACTTC	CARRFTGGKMTDQETQYF
TRBJ2-1	TRBV25-1	NA	TRBD2	TGTGCCAGCAGTGACCCCCGGGGGGGGGCGGGCGACAATGAGCAGTTCTTC	CASSDPRGGAGDNEQFF
TRBJ2-7	TRBV10-3	few	TRBD1	TGTGCCATCAGTGAGTTGGGACAGGGGTTTTCCTACGAGCAGTACTTC	CAISELGQGFSYEQYF
TRBJ1-5	TRBV19	NA	TRBD1	TGTGCCAGTAGTAAGTGGACAGGGAATCAGCCCCAGCATTTT	CASSKWTGNQPQHF
TRBJ2-1	TRBV5-1	once	TRBD2	TGCGCCAGCAGCTTGATCGTGGCGGGAGTTGGGGTGTCCTACAATGAGCAGTTCTTC	CASSLIVAGVGVSYNEQFF
TRBJ1-2	TRBV24-1	NA	TRBD1	TGTGCCACCAGTGACCCAGGACAGGTCGGGGGCTACACCTTC	CATSDPGQVGGYTF
TRBJ1-3	TRBV29-1	NA	NA	TGCAGCGTTGAGTCAGGGTTCTCTGGAAACACCATATATTTT	CSVESGFSGNTIYF
TRBJ2-7	TRBV30	NA	NA	TGTGCCTGGAGTACGGGGCCGCCCTACGAGCAGTACTTC	CAWSTGPPYEQYF
TRBJ2-5	TRBV5-1	NA	NA	TGCGCCAGCAGCTTGGTGGGTAACAGGGTTGGAAACCGGGAGACCCAGTACTTC	CASSLVGNRVGNRETQYF
TRBJ2-1	TRBV19	NA	NA	TGTGCCAGTCATGGGGGGTTAGATGAGCAGTTCTTC	CASHGGLDEQFF
TRBJ2-1	TRBV29-1	once	NA	TGCAGCGTTTGTCGTAGCAGAATTTACAATGAGCAGTTCTTC	CSVCRSRIYNEQFF
TRBJ1-6	TRBV10-3	NA	NA	TGTGCCATCAGTGACGAGGGGGTCGGGTCACCCCTCCACTTT	CAISDEGVGSPLHF
TRBJ1-2	TRBV25-1	NA	NA	TGTGCCAGCAGTGAATTGGGCAGCCTTTCTGGCTACACCTTC	CASSELGSLSGYTF
TRBJ2-3	TRBV30	NA	NA	TGTGCCTCGGCGGAGGGATTAGTAGATACGCAGTATTTT	CASAEGLVDTQYF
TRBJ1-2	TRBV28	NA	NA	TGTGCCAGCAGTTTAGCTGGGTCCGACTATGGCTACACCTTC	CASSLAGSDYGYTF
TRBJ1-4	TRBV27	NA	NA	TGTGCCAGCAGTAGGATGGGTTATGAAAAACTGTTTTTT	CASSRMGYEKLFF
TRBJ2-1	TRBV11-3	NA	TRBD2	TGTGCCAGCAGCTTAACTGGCGGGGGGCAGTTCTTC	CASSLTGGGQFF
TRBJ1-5	TRBV2	NA	NA	TGTGCCAGCAGTGCTGCAAGTCAGCCCCAGCATTTT	CASSAASQPQHF
TRBJ1-1	TRBV6-2/TRBV6-3	once	TRBD1	TGTGCCAGCAGTGACAGGGGGCGCGGGGCTTTCTTT	CASSDRGRGAFF
TRBJ2-3	TRBV19	NA	TRBD2	TGTGCCAGTAGTCCCGGGGGGGCGGGAGGTGATACGCAGTATTTT	CASSPGGAGGDTQYF
TRBJ2-7	TRBV30	NA	NA	TGTGCCTGGAGTGGGCGAGTACAGACGCCGGGACTTCCCCCGTACTTC	CAWSGRVQTPGLPPYF
TRBJ2-7	TRBV11-2	NA	TRBD1	TGTGCCAGCAGCCGGGGACAGGGTCCCTACGAGCAGTACTTC	CASSRGQGPYEQYF
TRBJ2-1	TRBV7-9	NA	NA	TGTGCCAGCAGGTTAACTGGACAGTTGGCCTACAATGAGCAGTTCTTC	CASRLTGQLAYNEQFF
TRBJ1-1	TRBV29-1	NA	NA	TGCAGCGTTGAAGTTTCGGGGAACACTGAAGCTTTCTTT	CSVEVSGNTEAFF
TRBJ1-4	TRBV5-6	NA	NA	TGTGCCAGCAGTCCTCCGGCAACTAATGAAAAACTGTTTTTT	CASSPPATNEKLFF
TRBJ2-1	TRBV5-6	NA	NA	TGTGCCAGCAGCTTGTACAATGAGCAGTTCTTC	CASSLYNEQFF
TRBJ1-4	TRBV29-1	NA	TRBD1	TGCAGCGCCCAACAGGGGAGGGTTGAAAAACTGTTTTTT	CSAQQGRVEKLFF
TRBJ2-2	TRBV5-1	NA	NA	TGCGCCAGCAGCTCCGCAACGACGACCGGGGAGCTGTTTTTT	CASSSATTTGELFF
TRBJ1-3	TRBV11-2	NA	NA	TGTGCCAGCAGCTTCGAAGTATCTGGAAACACCATATATTTT	CASSFEVSGNTIYF
TRBJ1-2	TRBV7-9	NA	NA	TGTGCCAGCAGCTTATCCGGATGGTATGGCTACACCTTC	CASSLSGWYGYTF
TRBJ1-2	TRBV5-1	NA	NA	TGCGCCAGCAGCTTGGGGCGGGGGAGCAACTATGGCTACACCTTC	CASSLGRGSNYGYTF
TRBJ2-5	TRBV7-8	once	NA	TGTGCCAGCAGCGTAACTAGATTCCGAGTCGAGAGAGAGACCCAGTACTTC	CASSVTRFRVERETQYF
TRBJ1-4	TRBV28	NA	NA	TGTGCCAGCAGCCTGTTTCGGGGGGGACCCGGAAGTGCGGAAAAACTGTTTTTT	CASSLFRGGPGSAEKLFF
TRBJ1-1	TRBV7-6	NA	NA	TGTGCCAGTAGCTTAAGTGGGACGGGTTTGAACACTGAAGCTTTCTTT	CASSLSGTGLNTEAFF
TRBJ1-1	TRBV25-1	NA	NA	TGTGCCAGCAGTGAATACAGGGTCGGGAACACTGAAGCTTTCTTT	CASSEYRVGNTEAFF
TRBJ2-1	TRBV5-8	NA	NA	TGTGCCAGCAGCCCACGTAGCGCGGCCAATGAGCAGTTCTTC	CASSPRSAANEQFF
TRBJ1-1	TRBV20-1	few	NA	TGCAGTGCTAGCGTCAGGCCTGAAGCTTTCTTT	CSASVRPEAFF
TRBJ1-5	TRBV19	once	NA	TGTGCCAGTAGTCGTGGGACAACGCCTCATAGCAATCAGCCCCAGCATTTT	CASSRGTTPHSNQPQHF